The clone carrying this TCR beta chain showed up just once. The sample originates from a study of blood T cell repertoires in COVID-19. Study context: The United States, Italy and Spain provided the acute and convalescent COVID-19 samples.

Sequencing was performed with immunoSEQ multiplex PCR; in TCRdb, only in-frame clones are kept and a portion is missing. The sample includes about 130,000 clones, roughly 90% of them seen just once. Those enrolled in Seattle joined during active infection and were followed longitudinally afterward. Trimming removed 0 bases from V and 4 bases from J; junction bases left unmatched: 5. Germline loops: CDR1 SGHRS, CDR2 YFSETQ. The CDR3 consists of 15 residues. The chain recombines TRBV5-1 with TRBJ1-2; 8 bases match TRBD1. This clonotype was obtained from a man aged 60-69 years with COVID-19, enrolled during active disease. The source material was peripheral blood. In DNA form, the CDR3 reads TGCGCCAGCAGCTTGGTATCCCAGGGGGCCTATGGCTACACCTTC. Its translation is CASSLVSQGAYGYTF.